This TCR beta chain was sequenced for a study of CD8 T cells in Susac syndrome. TEMRA cells underwent FACS enrichment and CD8+ and CD4+ T cells underwent negative isolation. This clonotype is a singleton in its sample. RNA, at about 0.45 to 1 ug, was reverse transcribed with random hexamers. The method of amplification for TCR beta CDR3 was immunoSEQ multiplex PCR, covering 54 Vbeta and 13 Jbeta. TCRdb reprocessed the immunoSEQ multiplex PCR reads via MiXCR and lists one record per CDR3 protein. Here the sample spans about 300,000 distinct CDR3 sequences, roughly 84% being singletons. J gave up 5 bases and V 2 bases, and 17 bases lay outside the gene matches. This CDR3 has 18 amino acids. Germline values: CDR1 MNHEY, CDR2 SMNVEV (reference sequence).

The V gene is TRBV27, the J gene TRBJ1-2; 7 nucleotides line up with TRBD1. Sequencing input: CD8+ T cells from PBMCs. The receptor was derived from a human donor with multiple sclerosis. The DNA for the CDR3 is TGTGCCAGCAGTTTAACAGGCGGCGTAGGCAGGGGGTATTATGGCTACACCTTC. Its protein is CASSLTGGVGRGYYGYTF.